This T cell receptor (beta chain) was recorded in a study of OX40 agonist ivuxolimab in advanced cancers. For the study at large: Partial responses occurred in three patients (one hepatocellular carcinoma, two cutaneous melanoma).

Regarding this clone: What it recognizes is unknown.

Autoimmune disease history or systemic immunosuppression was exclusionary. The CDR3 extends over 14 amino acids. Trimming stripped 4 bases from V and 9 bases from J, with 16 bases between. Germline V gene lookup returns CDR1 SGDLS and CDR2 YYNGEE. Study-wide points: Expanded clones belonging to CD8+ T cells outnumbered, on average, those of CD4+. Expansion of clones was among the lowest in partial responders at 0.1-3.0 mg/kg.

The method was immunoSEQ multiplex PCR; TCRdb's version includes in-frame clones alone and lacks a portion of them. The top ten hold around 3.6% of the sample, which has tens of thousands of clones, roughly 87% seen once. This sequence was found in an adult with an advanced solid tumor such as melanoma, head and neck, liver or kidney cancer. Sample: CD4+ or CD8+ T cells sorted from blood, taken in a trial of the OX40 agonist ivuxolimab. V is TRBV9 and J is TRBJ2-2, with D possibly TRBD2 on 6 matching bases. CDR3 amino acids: CASSLGGEWRELFF. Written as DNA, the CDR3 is TGTGCCAGCAGCCTCGGGGGAGAATGGCGGGAGCTGTTTTTT.